The 26 T cell receptor beta chains below come from one sample, sequenced in a study of CD8+CD57+ T cells in acquired aplastic anemia. General study points: In patients, CD8+CD57+ cells had lower diversity than total CD4+ and CD8+ pools.

Before being chosen for sequencing, patients had shown CD8+CD57+ cell expansion by flow cytometry. Their target antigens are unknown. Genomic DNA templated the TCR beta VDJ and CDR3 profiling. Each CDR3 protein is one row after TCRdb ran MiXCR on the reads. The sample has around 15,000 distinct CDR3 sequences; under 40% are singletons. Sequenced sample: CD8+CD57+ T cells sorted from PBMCs. Subset described: bead-enriched CD8+CD57+ effector memory T cells from SAA patients. These TCRs come from a human donor with aplastic anemia.

This clonotype was seen a handful of times. The chain couples TRBV7-2 to TRBJ2-5; weak D call: TRBD2 (6 bases). V lost 11 bases to trimming and J lost 5 bases, with 24 bases between them. The germline V gene encodes CDR1 SGHTA and CDR2 FQGNSA. The CDR3 covers 15 residues. CDR3 nucleotide sequence: TGTGCCGGCACCGACCTCCAGGGAGGCTTGGAGACCCAGTACTTC. Translated: CAGTDLQGGLETQYF.

The rearrangement links TRBV2 to TRBJ2-7; TRBD2 aligns across 9 bases. The trim removed 11 bases at V and 5 bases at J, leaving 7 bases unmatched. The CDR3 is 12 residues long. Per germline, CDR1 SNHLY and CDR2 FYNNEI. CDR3 in DNA: TGTGCCGGGGATAGCGGGGGAGACGAGCAGTACTTC. Its translation is CAGDSGGDEQYF. Supplemented by reference TRBV2 and TRBJ2-7, the full variable domain reads EPEVTQTPSHQVTQMGQEVILRCVPISNHLYFYWYRQILGQKVEFLVSFYNNEISEKSEIFDDQFSVERPDGSNFTLKIRSTKLEDSAMYFCAGDSGGDEQYFGPGTRLTVT.

V is TRBV20-1 and J is TRBJ2-3, with 10 bases aligning to TRBD2. The CDR3 sequence is 17 residues long. Per germline, CDR1 DFQATT and CDR2 SNEGSKA (reference sequence). The trim removed 2 bases at V and 2 bases at J, leaving 10 bases unmatched. The CDR3 spells CSARTLGTSVSTDTQYF. CDR3 DNA: TGCAGTGCTAGAACCCTCGGGACTAGCGTTTCCACAGATACGCAGTATTTT.

The chain uses TRBV11-2 and TRBJ1-6; no clear D gene. V shed 4 bases and J shed 0 bases, with 10 bases lying between them. The CDR3 has 16 residues. The V gene's germline CDR1 is SGHAT and CDR2 FQNNGV. The CDR3 here is CASSYTPSSYNSPLHF. The DNA for the CDR3 is TGTGCCAGCAGCTATACCCCAAGCTCCTATAATTCACCCCTCCACTTT.

The table lists this clonotype with many counts. V gene TRBV7-9 combines with J gene TRBJ2-7; tentative D call: TRBD1 (6 bases). Germline-derived CDR1 and CDR2 are SEHNR and FQNEAQ (reference sequence). V was shortened by 3 bases and J by 5 bases, with 8 bases between the two germline ends. CDR3 length: 12 residues. The DNA of the CDR3 is TGTGCCAGCAGCTTTGGGGACAACGAGCAGTACTTC. Encoded protein: CASSFGDNEQYF.

The rearrangement links TRBV15 to TRBJ2-3; 10 nucleotides line up with TRBD1. The CDR3 sequence is 18 residues long. The junction had 9 bases not matched to a gene; V was cut back by 3 bases and J by 0 bases. The germline V gene encodes CDR1 LNHNV and CDR2 YYDKDF (reference sequence). The CDR3 protein is CATSSSRSGQGSTDTQYF. For the CDR3, the DNA is TGTGCCACCAGCAGCTCCAGGTCGGGACAGGGGAGCACAGATACGCAGTATTTT. Based on the CDR3 plus reference TRBV15 and TRBJ2-3, the full variable domain is DAMVIQNPRYQVTQFGKPVTLSCSQTLNHNVMYWYQQKSSQAPKLLFHYYDKDFNNEADTPDNFQSRRPNTSFCFLDIRSPGLGDTAMYLCATSSSRSGQGSTDTQYFGPGTRLTVL.

The chain is built from TRBV7-6 and TRBJ2-1; 9 bases match TRBD2. Trimming took 3 bases from V and 9 from J; bases not matched to a gene: 15. This CDR3 spans 17 amino acids. CDR1 SGHVS and CDR2 FNYEAQ come from the germline V gene. CDR3 amino acids: CASSFHNTGTSLIEQFF. CDR3 in DNA: TGTGCCAGCAGCTTCCATAATACCGGGACTAGCCTCATTGAGCAGTTCTTC.

The chain combines TRBV20-1 with TRBJ2-3; D is unclear. CDR3 length equals 13 residues. The germline V gene has CDR1 DFQATT and CDR2 SNEGSKA (reference sequence). V shed 6 bases and J shed 0 bases, with 10 bases lying between them. In DNA form, the CDR3 reads TGCAGTGCGGAAACACCGAGCACAGATACGCAGTATTTT. As protein: CSAETPSTDTQYF.

The chain combines TRBV6-6 with TRBJ2-7, with D possibly being TRBD2 (5 bases). Per germline, CDR1 MNHNY and CDR2 SVGAGI (reference sequence). V lost 4 bases and J 7 bases, leaving 11 bases between the germline ends. The CDR3 consists of 12 residues. CDR3 nucleotides: TGTGCCAGCAGTTCCTCTTCGGGAGAGCAGTACTTC. This sequence encodes CASSSSSGEQYF.

This clonotype occurred many times. J is TRBJ2-1 and V is TRBV7-2; 15 nucleotides align to TRBD2. CDR1 and CDR2 (germline): SGHTA, FQGNSA. The CDR3 spans 17 residues. V lost 0 bases and J lost 6; bases outside the gene matches: 3. Here the CDR3 DNA reads TGTGCCAGCAGCTTAGCGAGGACTAGCGGGGGGGCCAATGAGCAGTTCTTC. Translating gives CASSLARTSGGANEQFF.

This clonotype occurred a few times. The genes are TRBV7-2 and TRBJ2-7; a possible D gene is TRBD2 (6 bases). Per germline, CDR1 SGHTA and CDR2 FQGNSA. V lost 5 bases and J 1 base, leaving 15 bases between the germline ends. The CDR3 sequence is 15 residues long. CDR3 sequence: CASSRRRETSYEQYF. For the CDR3, the DNA is TGTGCCAGCAGCCGAAGGAGGGAGACGTCCTACGAGCAGTACTTC.

This clonotype was counted only a few times. The chain carries TRBV5-1 and TRBJ2-7; the match to TRBD1 covers 8 bases. The CDR3 is 15 amino acids. J was trimmed by 5 bases and V by 5 bases; bases with no gene match: 12. Germline V gives CDR1 SGHRS, CDR2 YFSETQ. The CDR3 region has the DNA TGCGCCAGCAGGCCCTCCGGGACAGGATCCAACGAGCAGTACTTC. It codes for CASRPSGTGSNEQYF. The full variable domain, rest sourced from reference TRBV5-1 and TRBJ2-7, is KAGVTQTPRYLIKTRGQQVTLSCSPISGHRSVSWYQQTPGQGLQFLFEYFSETQRNKGNFPGRFSGRQFSNSRSEMNVSTLELGDSALYLCASRPSGTGSNEQYFGPGTRLTVT.

This rearrangement joins TRBV6-1 to TRBJ2-5, with D tentatively TRBD1 (6 bases). Trimming shortened V by 10 bases and J by 4 bases, and 10 bases separated the two germline ends. In germline, CDR1 is MNHNS, CDR2 SASEGT. This CDR3 spans 11 amino acids. The CDR3 protein is CATRGTETQYF. CDR3 DNA: TGTGCCACCAGGGGAACAGAGACCCAGTACTTC.

This clonotype was seen many times. The rearrangement uses TRBV24-1 and TRBJ2-2; D is undetermined. Trimming stripped 1 base from V and 3 bases from J, with 5 bases between. Germline CDR1 KGHDR, CDR2 SFDVKD. The CDR3 length is 14 residues. CDR3 amino acids: CATSDFGDTGELFF. CDR3 bases: TGTGCCACCAGTGATTTCGGAGACACCGGGGAGCTGTTTTTT.

CDR3 sequence: CASNGANNQPQHF. The CDR3 nucleotides are TGTGCCAGCAACGGGGCTAACAATCAGCCCCAGCATTTT. The V call is TRBV6-1, the J call TRBJ1-5; TRBD1 is a possible D gene (5 bases). Deletions cut 7 bases from V and 3 bases from J, with 10 bases between. Per the germline V gene, CDR1 is MNHNS and CDR2 is SASEGT. The CDR3 is 13 residues long.

This chain uses TRBV20-1 with TRBJ2-7, with TRBD1 as a possible D gene (5 bases). CDR3 length: 16 residues. Trimming removed 3 bases at V and 0 bases at J, with 18 bases between. Per the germline V gene, CDR1 is DFQATT and CDR2 is SNEGSKA (reference sequence). The CDR3 loop is CSASRGAPPCSYEQYF. The DNA of the CDR3 is TGCAGTGCTAGTAGGGGTGCACCTCCGTGCTCCTACGAGCAGTACTTC.

In this sample, this clonotype turned up many times. The rearrangement uses TRBV11-2 and TRBJ1-2; D is possibly TRBD1 (5 bases). CDR1 and CDR2 from the germline V gene are SGHAT and FQNNGV. The CDR3 is made up of 14 amino acids. Trimming left V 0 bases short and J 4 bases short, with 9 bases between. In DNA form, the CDR3 reads TGTGCCAGCAGCTTAGAAGGCCAGGGCTATGGCTACACCTTC. Translating gives CASSLEGQGYGYTF. Supplemented by reference TRBV11-2 and TRBJ1-2, the full variable domain reads EAGVAQSPRYKIIEKRQSVAFWCNPISGHATLYWYQQILGQGPKLLIQFQNNGVVDDSQLPKDRFSAERLKGVDSTLKIQPAKLEDSAVYLCASSLEGQGYGYTFGSGTRLTVV.

There are a few counts of this clonotype. A much more abundant neighbour one base away suggests this may be a read error. The chain recombines TRBV9 with TRBJ2-7, with 10 bases matching TRBD2. Germline values: CDR1 SGDLS, CDR2 YYNGEE. With 6 bases clipped from V and 5 bases from J, the junction kept 14 bases outside the gene matches. The length of the CDR3 is 16 residues. For the CDR3, the DNA is TGTGCCAGCACCCTGGGGGCTAGCGGGGGATTCGACGAGCAGTACTTC. Translating it yields CASTLGASGGFDEQYF.

The chain is built from TRBV29-1 and TRBJ2-5, with TRBD2 matching 10 bases. V lost 3 bases and J lost 5; bases outside the gene matches: 9. The CDR3 has 15 residues. Per germline, CDR1 SQVTM and CDR2 ANQGSEA. The CDR3 loop reads CSVDGLAGGRETQYF. The CDR3 region has the DNA TGCAGCGTTGACGGGTTAGCGGGGGGCCGGGAGACCCAGTACTTC.

This clonotype occurred a few times. The genes are TRBV7-8 and TRBJ2-2; D might be TRBD2 (6 bases). The CDR3 length is 14 residues. V lost 2 bases to trimming and J lost 5 bases, with 9 bases between them. Germline-derived CDR1 and CDR2 are SGHVS and FQNEAQ. As DNA, the CDR3 is TGTGCCAGCAGCTTATCCGGGAGAACCGGGGAGCTGTTTTTT. Protein product: CASSLSGRTGELFF.

For the CDR3, the DNA is TGTGCCAGCAGACTAGCGGGAGACCATGAGCAGTTCTTC. This sequence encodes CASRLAGDHEQFF. The chain couples TRBV5-6 to TRBJ2-1, with TRBD2 identical over 11 bases. The germline CDR1 and CDR2 sequences are SGHDT and YYEEEE. The CDR3 contains 13 residues. V was clipped by 5 bases and J by 8 bases; unmatched bases: 3.

The chain joins TRBV7-9 to TRBJ2-2; D unresolved. V was clipped by 2 bases and J by 6 bases, with 7 bases between them. This CDR3 contains 13 residues. Germline CDR1 and CDR2: SEHNR and FQNEAQ (reference sequence). DNA of the CDR3: TGTGCCAGCAGCTTAATCTCGGCCGGGGAGCTGTTTTTT. This translates into CASSLISAGELFF.

This clonotype was seen repeatedly, ten times or more. The chain links TRBV6-1 to TRBJ1-5; possibly TRBD1 for D (6 bases). From germline, CDR1 is MNHNS and CDR2 SASEGT. The V end lost 3 bases, the J end lost 0 bases, and 9 bases lay between the germline ends. The CDR3 consists of 15 residues. CDR3 residues: CASSERDISNQPQHF. The CDR3 bases are TGTGCCAGCAGTGAGCGGGACATTAGCAATCAGCCCCAGCATTTT.

This rearrangement joins TRBV7-2 to TRBJ1-5, with D unclear. The V gene lost 5 bases and the J gene lost 4 bases, with 6 bases spanning the gap. This CDR3 contains 12 residues. The germline gives CDR1 SGHTA, CDR2 FQGNSA. The CDR3 sequence: CASSIQNQPQHF. CDR3 coding DNA: TGTGCCAGCAGCATTCAAAATCAGCCCCAGCATTTT.

The V gene is TRBV6-1, the J gene TRBJ2-1; TRBD2 is a possible D gene (5 bases). The CDR3 is 13 amino acids. From germline, CDR1 is MNHNS and CDR2 SASEGT. The V gene lost 5 bases and the J gene lost 3 bases, with 8 bases spanning the gap. The CDR3 is CASSRTHYNEQFF. The CDR3 region has the DNA TGTGCCAGCAGTCGGACTCACTACAATGAGCAGTTCTTC.

This rearrangement joins TRBV4-1 to TRBJ1-2, with TRBD1 as a possible D gene (5 bases). V was clipped by 3 bases and J by 3 bases, with 11 bases between them. Germline CDR1 and CDR2: MGHRA and YSYEKL. The CDR3 has 14 amino acids. The CDR3 spells CASSQARGHYGYTF. CDR3 sequence (DNA): TGCGCCAGCAGCCAGGCCCGGGGCCACTATGGCTACACCTTC.